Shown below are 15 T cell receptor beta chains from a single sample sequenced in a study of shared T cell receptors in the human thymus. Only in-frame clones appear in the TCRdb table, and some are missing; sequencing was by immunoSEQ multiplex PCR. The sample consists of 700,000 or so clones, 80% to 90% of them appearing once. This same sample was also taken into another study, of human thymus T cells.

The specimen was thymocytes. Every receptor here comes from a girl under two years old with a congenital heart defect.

The CDR3 region is CASSLSGGRPFEQYF. The CDR3 nucleotides are TGTGCCAGCAGCCTAAGCGGGGGCCGTCCTTTCGAGCAGTACTTC. This rearrangement joins TRBV7-2 to TRBJ2-7; 8 bases match TRBD2. Germline V gene data show CDR1 as SGHTA and CDR2 as FQGNSA. The CDR3 has 15 amino acids. The trim removed 5 bases at V and 6 bases at J, leaving 12 bases unmatched.

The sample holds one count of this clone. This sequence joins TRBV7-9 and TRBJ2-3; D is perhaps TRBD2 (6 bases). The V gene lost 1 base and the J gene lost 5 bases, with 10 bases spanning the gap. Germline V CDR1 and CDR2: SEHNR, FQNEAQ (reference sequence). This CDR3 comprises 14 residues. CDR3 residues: CASSLEPGRDTQYF. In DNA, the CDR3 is TGTGCCAGCAGCTTAGAACCCGGGAGAGATACGCAGTATTTT.

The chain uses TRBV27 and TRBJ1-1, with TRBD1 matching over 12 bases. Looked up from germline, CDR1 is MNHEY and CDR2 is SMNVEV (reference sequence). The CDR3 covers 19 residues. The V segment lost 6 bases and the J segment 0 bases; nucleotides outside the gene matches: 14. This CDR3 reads CASRLYSGTGGSMNTEAFF. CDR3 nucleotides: TGTGCCAGCAGGCTCTACTCCGGGACAGGGGGCTCGATGAACACTGAAGCTTTCTTT.

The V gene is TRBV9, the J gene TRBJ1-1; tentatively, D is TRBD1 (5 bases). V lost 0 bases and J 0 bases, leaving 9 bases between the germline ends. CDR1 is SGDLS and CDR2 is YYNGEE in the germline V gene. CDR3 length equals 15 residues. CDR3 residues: CASSVGRVMNTEAFF. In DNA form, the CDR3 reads TGTGCCAGCAGCGTAGGCAGGGTCATGAACACTGAAGCTTTCTTT. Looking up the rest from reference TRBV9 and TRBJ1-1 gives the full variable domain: DSGVTQTPKHLITATGQRVTLRCSPRSGDLSVYWYQQSLDQGLQFLIQYYNGEERAKGNILERFSAQQFPDLHSELNLSSLELGDSALYFCASSVGRVMNTEAFFGQGTRLTVV.

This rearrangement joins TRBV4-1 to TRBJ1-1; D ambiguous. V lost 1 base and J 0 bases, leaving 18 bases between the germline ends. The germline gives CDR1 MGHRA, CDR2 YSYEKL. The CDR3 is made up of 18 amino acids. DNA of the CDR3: TGCGCCAGCAGCCAAGCCGTCCTTGAGCCCCTAATGAACACTGAAGCTTTCTTT. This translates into CASSQAVLEPLMNTEAFF.

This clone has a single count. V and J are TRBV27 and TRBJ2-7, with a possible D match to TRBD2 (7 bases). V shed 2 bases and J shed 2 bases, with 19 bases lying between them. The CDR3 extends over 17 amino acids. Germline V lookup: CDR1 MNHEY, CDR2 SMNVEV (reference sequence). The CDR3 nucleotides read TGTGCCAGCAGTTTACTCCCAGGGGAGGGTGGAACCTACGAGCAGTACTTC. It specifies CASSLLPGEGGTYEQYF.

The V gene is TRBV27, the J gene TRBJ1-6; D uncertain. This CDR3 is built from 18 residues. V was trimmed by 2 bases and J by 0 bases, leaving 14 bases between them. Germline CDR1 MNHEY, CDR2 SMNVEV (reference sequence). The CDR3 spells CASSLISGTSSYNSPLHF. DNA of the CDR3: TGTGCCAGCAGTTTAATCTCCGGTACTAGCTCCTATAATTCACCCCTCCACTTT.

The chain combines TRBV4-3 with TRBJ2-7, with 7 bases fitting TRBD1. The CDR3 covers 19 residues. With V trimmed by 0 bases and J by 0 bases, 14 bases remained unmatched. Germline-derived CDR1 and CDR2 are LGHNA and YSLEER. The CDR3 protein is CASSQDIWSVGTVSYEQYF. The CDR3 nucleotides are TGCGCCAGCAGCCAAGATATTTGGTCGGTAGGGACAGTCTCCTACGAGCAGTACTTC.

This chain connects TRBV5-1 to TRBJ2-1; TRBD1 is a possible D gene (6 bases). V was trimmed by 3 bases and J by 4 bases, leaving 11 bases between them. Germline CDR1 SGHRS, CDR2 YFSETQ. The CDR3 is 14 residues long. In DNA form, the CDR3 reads TGCGCCAGCAGCTCAATAGGGGGATACAATGAGCAGTTCTTC. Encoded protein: CASSSIGGYNEQFF. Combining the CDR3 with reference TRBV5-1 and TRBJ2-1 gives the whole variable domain KAGVTQTPRYLIKTRGQQVTLSCSPISGHRSVSWYQQTPGQGLQFLFEYFSETQRNKGNFPGRFSGRQFSNSRSEMNVSTLELGDSALYLCASSSIGGYNEQFFGPGTRLTVL.

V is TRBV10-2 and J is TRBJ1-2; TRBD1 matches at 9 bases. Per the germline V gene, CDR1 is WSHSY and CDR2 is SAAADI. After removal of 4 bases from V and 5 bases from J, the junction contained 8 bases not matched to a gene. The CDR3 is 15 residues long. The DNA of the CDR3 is TGCGCCAGCAGTGGGCCCGGGACAGGGCGTTATGGCTACACCTTC. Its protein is CASSGPGTGRYGYTF.

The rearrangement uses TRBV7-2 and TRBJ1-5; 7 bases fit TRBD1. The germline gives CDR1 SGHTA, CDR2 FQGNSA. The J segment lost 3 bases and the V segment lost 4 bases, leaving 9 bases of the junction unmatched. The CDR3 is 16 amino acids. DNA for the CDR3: TGTGCCAGCAGCTCCCACTCGACAGGGCTCAATCAGCCCCAGCATTTT. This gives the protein CASSSHSTGLNQPQHF.

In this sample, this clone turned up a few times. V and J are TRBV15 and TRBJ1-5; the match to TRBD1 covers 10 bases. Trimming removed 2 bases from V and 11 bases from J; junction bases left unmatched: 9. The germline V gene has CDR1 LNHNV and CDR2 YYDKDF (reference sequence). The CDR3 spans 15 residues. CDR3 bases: TGTGCCACCAGCAGACGACAGGGGGCCTTCGTGGCCCAGCATTTT. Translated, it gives CATSRRQGAFVAQHF.

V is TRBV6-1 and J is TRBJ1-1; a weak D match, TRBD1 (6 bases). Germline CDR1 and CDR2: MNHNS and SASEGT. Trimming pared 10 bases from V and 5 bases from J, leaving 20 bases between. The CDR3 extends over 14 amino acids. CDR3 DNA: TGTGCCATGTCGGAAAAAGGGGGTGAAACTGAAGCTTTCTTT. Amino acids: CAMSEKGGETEAFF.

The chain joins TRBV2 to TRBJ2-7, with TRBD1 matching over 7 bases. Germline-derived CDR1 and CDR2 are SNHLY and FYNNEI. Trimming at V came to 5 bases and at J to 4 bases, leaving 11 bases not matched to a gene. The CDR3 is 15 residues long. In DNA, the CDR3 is TGTGCCAGCAGTTTTCTCGGGACAGATACTTACGAGCAGTACTTC. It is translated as CASSFLGTDTYEQYF.

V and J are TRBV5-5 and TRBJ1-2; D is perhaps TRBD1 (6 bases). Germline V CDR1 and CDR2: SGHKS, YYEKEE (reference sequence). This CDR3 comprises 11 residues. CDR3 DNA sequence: TGTGCAATACAGGGCGACTATGGCTACACCTTC. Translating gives CAIQGDYGYTF.